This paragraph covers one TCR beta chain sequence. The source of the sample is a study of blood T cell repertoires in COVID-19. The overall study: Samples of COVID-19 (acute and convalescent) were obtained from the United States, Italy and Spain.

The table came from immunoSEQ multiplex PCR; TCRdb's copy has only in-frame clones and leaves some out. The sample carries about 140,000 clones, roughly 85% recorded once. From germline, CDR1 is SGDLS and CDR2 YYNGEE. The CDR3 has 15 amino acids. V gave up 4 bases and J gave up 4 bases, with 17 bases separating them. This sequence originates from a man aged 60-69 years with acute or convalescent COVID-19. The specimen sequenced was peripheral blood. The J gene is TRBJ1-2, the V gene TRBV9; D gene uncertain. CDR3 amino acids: CASSPHFGRGYGYTF. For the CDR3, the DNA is TGTGCCAGCAGCCCTCACTTCGGCCGGGGCTATGGCTACACCTTC.